The present TCR beta chain was sequenced within a study of T cells after yellow fever vaccination. Findings and limits, study-wide: Post-booster repertoires again held most primary-vaccination clones (roughly 96% CD4, roughly 88% CD8).

Remarks on this clonotype: Antigen unknown.

Via MiXCR, TCRdb re-called the 5' RACE reads, giving one row per CDR3 protein. The repertoire includes some 600,000 distinct CDR3 sequences, about 12% of them detected once, and under 15% sits in the top ten. The V end was cut by 5 bases, the J end by 6 bases, with 14 bases between. The germline CDR1 and CDR2 sequences are SGHTA and FQGNSA. The CDR3 runs to 14 residues. Sequencing used PBMCs, obtained on the day of the yellow fever booster vaccination. This clonotype originated in a man between 25 and 39 years old who received the YFV17D yellow fever vaccine. The chain carries TRBV7-2 and TRBJ1-5; D possibly corresponds to TRBD1 (6 bases). CDR3 coding DNA: TGTGCCAGCAGCAGGACAGTATTAAGTCAGCCCCAGCATTTT. Its protein product is CASSRTVLSQPQHF.